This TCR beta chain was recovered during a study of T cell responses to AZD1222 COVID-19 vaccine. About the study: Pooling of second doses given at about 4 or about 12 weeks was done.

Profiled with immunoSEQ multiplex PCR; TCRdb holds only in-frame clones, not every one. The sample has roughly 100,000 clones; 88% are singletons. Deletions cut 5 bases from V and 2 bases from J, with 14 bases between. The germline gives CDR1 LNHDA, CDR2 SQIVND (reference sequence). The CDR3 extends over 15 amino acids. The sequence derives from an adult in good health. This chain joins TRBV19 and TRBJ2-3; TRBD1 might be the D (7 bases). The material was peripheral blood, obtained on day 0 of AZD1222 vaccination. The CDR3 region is CASSARRGATDTQYF. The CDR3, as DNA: TGTGCCAGTAGTGCCCGCAGGGGGGCCACAGATACGCAGTATTTT.